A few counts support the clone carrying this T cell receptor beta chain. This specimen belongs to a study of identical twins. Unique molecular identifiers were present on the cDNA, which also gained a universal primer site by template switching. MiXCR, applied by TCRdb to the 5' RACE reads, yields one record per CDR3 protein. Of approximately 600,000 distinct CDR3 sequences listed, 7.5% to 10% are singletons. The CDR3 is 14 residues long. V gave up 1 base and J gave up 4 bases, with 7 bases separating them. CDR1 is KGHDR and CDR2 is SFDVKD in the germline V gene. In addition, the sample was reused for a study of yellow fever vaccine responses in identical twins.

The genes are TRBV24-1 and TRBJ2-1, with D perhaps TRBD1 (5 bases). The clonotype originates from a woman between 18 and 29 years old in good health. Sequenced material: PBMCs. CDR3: CATSDLYRYNEQFF. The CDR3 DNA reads TGTGCCACCAGTGATTTATACAGGTACAATGAGCAGTTCTTC.